Each of the 28 T cell receptor beta chains below was sequenced from the same sample in a study of CD8 T cells in Susac syndrome. After extraction with the RNeasy kit, 0.5 to 1 ug of the RNA was reverse transcribed using random hexamers. TCRdb called the immunoSEQ multiplex PCR reads again in MiXCR, with one record for every CDR3 protein. The sample lists just over 300,000 distinct CDR3 sequences; around 90% were seen once. The sample comprised CD4+ T cells from PBMCs. Receptors were obtained from a human donor with multiple sclerosis.

This clonotype appeared a single time. V is TRBV7-6 and J is TRBJ2-1; the D gene is possibly TRBD2 (7 bases). The germline V and J ends were trimmed by 0 bases and 7 bases, with 13 bases remaining between them. The CDR3 is made up of 15 amino acids. Germline CDR1 is SGHVS and CDR2 is FNYEAQ. Here the CDR3 DNA reads TGTGCCAGCAGCTTAGCGGGGGGGCCGGTGAATGAGCAGTTCTTC. This gives the protein CASSLAGGPVNEQFF.

The V call is TRBV6-6, the J call TRBJ2-3; D perhaps matches TRBD2 (5 bases). The CDR3 sequence is 14 residues long. V dropped 11 bases and J dropped 2 bases, with 17 bases sitting between them. Germline V gene lookup returns CDR1 MNHNY and CDR2 SVGAGI (reference sequence). The CDR3 region is CAVGEGGATDTQYF. CDR3 nucleotide sequence: TGTGCCGTCGGAGAGGGCGGAGCCACAGATACGCAGTATTTT.

The chain recombines TRBV7-2 with TRBJ2-5; 9 positions match TRBD2. The CDR3 has 16 amino acids. CDR1 and CDR2 (germline): SGHTA, FQGNSA. With 1 base clipped from V and 4 bases from J, the junction kept 7 bases outside the gene matches. This CDR3 reads CASSLVAAGGGETQYF. CDR3 nucleotides: TGTGCCAGCAGCTTAGTGGCAGCGGGGGGTGGAGAGACCCAGTACTTC.

The chain recombines TRBV5-4 with TRBJ1-2; D unresolved. This CDR3 spans 13 amino acids. V lost 1 base and J lost 6, with 10 bases in between. Germline values: CDR1 SGHNT, CDR2 YYREEE (reference sequence). The CDR3 here is CASSLSSGNGYTF. The CDR3 coding sequence is TGTGCCAGCAGCTTGTCGAGTGGCAATGGCTACACCTTC. The entire variable domain, with the rest obtained from reference TRBV5-4 and TRBJ1-2, is as follows: ETGVTQSPTHLIKTRGQQVTLRCSSQSGHNTVSWYQQALGQGPQFIFQYYREEENGRGNFPPRFSGLQFPNYSSELNVNALELDDSALYLCASSLSSGNGYTFGSGTRLTVV.

The V gene is TRBV6-1, the J gene TRBJ2-5; 10 nucleotides align to TRBD1. J lost 5 bases, V lost 4 bases, and 7 bases had no gene match. The CDR3 contains 15 residues. CDR1 is MNHNS and CDR2 is SASEGT in the germline V gene. The CDR3 here is CASSGFWGQGETQYF. CDR3 bases: TGTGCCAGCAGTGGATTCTGGGGACAGGGGGAGACCCAGTACTTC.

The chain employs TRBV6-1 and TRBJ2-7; no clear D. Germline V gene data show CDR1 as MNHNS and CDR2 as SASEGT. V lost 0 bases and J 0 bases, leaving 6 bases between the germline ends. The CDR3 extends over 14 amino acids. CDR3 sequence (DNA): TGTGCCAGCAGTGAAGCCCTCATCTCCTACGAGCAGTACTTC. Its protein is CASSEALISYEQYF.

The rearrangement uses TRBV29-1 and TRBJ2-1; TRBD1 matches at 10 bases. Germline V gene lookup returns CDR1 SQVTM and CDR2 ANQGSEA. V shed 4 bases, J shed 6 bases, and the junction held 15 bases outside the gene matches. The CDR3 loop spans 17 amino acids. CDR3 DNA: TGCAGCGTTGGTCCCGCGGCCGGGACAGGGGCGGGCAATGAGCAGTTCTTC. This sequence encodes CSVGPAAGTGAGNEQFF.

The J gene is TRBJ2-1, the V gene TRBV30; 11 bases are shared with TRBD2. Germline assignment: CDR1 GTSNPN and CDR2 SVGIG (reference sequence). J was trimmed by 2 bases and V by 4 bases; bases with no gene match: 4. This CDR3 is 15 amino acids long. CDR3 protein: CAWKPGLAAYNEQFF. The CDR3 DNA reads TGTGCCTGGAAACCGGGACTAGCGGCCTACAATGAGCAGTTCTTC.

This clonotype was seen once. The chain employs TRBV7-9 and TRBJ2-5; D remains ambiguous. The length of the CDR3 is 11 residues. The germline CDR1 and CDR2 sequences are SEHNR and FQNEAQ (reference sequence). Trimming removed 4 bases from V and 7 bases from J, with 7 bases in between. The CDR3 sequence: CASSSGLTQYF. The CDR3 DNA sequence: TGTGCCAGCAGCTCAGGTTTGACCCAGTACTTC.

This chain joins TRBV29-1 and TRBJ2-3; 7 bases are shared with TRBD1. The CDR3 is 14 residues long. The germline V gene encodes CDR1 SQVTM and CDR2 ANQGSEA. The trim removed 6 bases at V and 0 bases at J, leaving 6 bases unmatched. The CDR3: CSVSDRVSTDTQYF. As DNA, the CDR3 is TGCAGCGTATCAGACAGGGTCAGCACAGATACGCAGTATTTT.

This chain links TRBV14 with TRBJ2-1; TRBD2 matches 7 bases. The CDR3 runs to 15 residues. V lost 4 bases and J lost 5; bases outside the gene matches: 8. CDR1 and CDR2 from the germline V gene are SGHDN and FVKESK. The CDR3 region is CASSRRTSQNNEQFF. For the CDR3, the DNA is TGTGCCAGCAGCCGCCGGACTAGTCAAAACAATGAGCAGTTCTTC.

The gene calls are TRBV20-1 and TRBJ2-1; 7 bases agree with TRBD2. Germline values: CDR1 DFQATT, CDR2 SNEGSKA (reference sequence). The V gene end was trimmed by 3 bases and the J gene end by 8 bases; junction bases not matched to a gene: 13. The CDR3 is 15 residues long. The CDR3 loop is CSARNMREYYYEQFF. The CDR3, as DNA: TGCAGTGCTAGGAATATGCGGGAGTACTATTATGAGCAGTTCTTC.

The chain employs TRBV5-6 and TRBJ2-3; D possibly corresponds to TRBD1 (6 bases). CDR3 length equals 17 residues. Between the trimmed V and J ends, which lost 4 bases and 5 bases, there was a span of 23 bases. Germline V gene sequence: CDR1 SGHDT, CDR2 YYEEEE. The CDR3 protein is CASSKGTSDHQGDTQYF. The CDR3 region has the DNA TGTGCCAGCAGCAAAGGGACATCCGACCACCAGGGAGATACGCAGTATTTT. Filled out from reference TRBV5-6 and TRBJ2-3, the complete variable domain reads DAGVTQSPTHLIKTRGQQVTLRCSPKSGHDTVSWYQQALGQGPQFIFQYYEEEERQRGNFPDRFSGHQFPNYSSELNVNALLLGDSALYLCASSKGTSDHQGDTQYFGPGTRLTVL.

DNA of the CDR3: TGTGCCAGCTCACCACCGGGGACACGGAACACTGAAGCTTTCTTT. It encodes CASSPPGTRNTEAFF. This chain uses TRBV18 with TRBJ1-1; tentatively, D is TRBD1 (6 bases). The germline V and J ends were trimmed by 0 bases and 1 base, with 9 bases remaining between them. The CDR3 is made up of 15 amino acids. CDR1 and CDR2 from the germline V gene are KGHSH and LQKENI.

This clonotype came up a few times. The chain joins TRBV7-2 to TRBJ2-7; D ambiguous. CDR3 length: 15 residues. The germline V gene has CDR1 SGHTA and CDR2 FQGNSA. Trimming pared 6 bases from V and 2 bases from J, leaving 17 bases between. This chain's CDR3 is CASRVTDLWPYEQYF. DNA of the CDR3: TGTGCCAGCAGGGTTACGGACCTATGGCCCTACGAGCAGTACTTC.

CDR3 in DNA: TGTGCCAGCAGTGAGTGGCGTGATACCGGGGAGCTGTTTTTT. This gives the protein CASSEWRDTGELFF. The chain joins TRBV2 to TRBJ2-2; unclear D gene. V lost 3 bases, J lost 5 bases, and 10 bases lay in between. The CDR3 has 14 residues. Germline CDR1 SNHLY, CDR2 FYNNEI. The whole variable domain, remainder taken from reference TRBV2 and TRBJ2-2, is EPEVTQTPSHQVTQMGQEVILRCVPISNHLYFYWYRQILGQKVEFLVSFYNNEISEKSEIFDDQFSVERPDGSNFTLKIRSTKLEDSAMYFCASSEWRDTGELFFGEGSRLTVL.

This clonotype was counted between two and nine times. The chain links TRBV15 to TRBJ1-2; the D is unclear. CDR1 LNHNV and CDR2 YYDKDF come from the germline V gene (reference sequence). The CDR3 length is 14 residues. V lost 0 bases, J lost 8 bases, and 13 bases lay in between. CDR3 bases: TGTGCCACCAGCAGAGATAAAGCCGTGCGAGGCTACACCTTC. Translating it yields CATSRDKAVRGYTF.

The V call is TRBV19, the J call TRBJ2-7; D not certain. CDR3 length equals 14 residues. The germline V gene has CDR1 LNHDA and CDR2 SQIVND (reference sequence). Trimming took off 6 bases at V and 3 bases at J, with 15 bases between the two ends. CDR3 sequence (DNA): TGTGCCAGTAGCCAAACAGTTCAGTTCTACGAGCAGTACTTC. This sequence encodes CASSQTVQFYEQYF.

The J gene is TRBJ2-2, the V gene TRBV7-9, with no clear D. CDR1 SEHNR and CDR2 FQNEAQ come from the germline V gene (reference sequence). The V end lost 6 bases, the J end lost 0 bases, and 14 bases lay between the germline ends. The CDR3 loop spans 16 amino acids. CDR3 bases: TGTGCCAGCAGTCGAACAAATACCGCGAACACCGGGGAGCTGTTTTTT. It translates to CASSRTNTANTGELFF.

The V and J genes are TRBV19 and TRBJ1-2; 10 positions match TRBD1. V shed 6 bases, J shed 4 bases, and the junction held 2 bases outside the gene matches. Germline values: CDR1 LNHDA, CDR2 SQIVND (reference sequence). The CDR3 covers 13 residues. CDR3 DNA: TGTGCCAGTAGGAGGACAGGGGGCTATGGCTACACCTTC. Translated: CASRRTGGYGYTF.

This chain uses TRBV5-6 with TRBJ2-5; the D gene is possibly TRBD2 (5 bases). The CDR3 totals 14 residues. The V end lost 2 bases, the J end lost 5 bases, and 13 bases lay between the germline ends. Germline assignment: CDR1 SGHDT and CDR2 YYEEEE. The CDR3 loop reads CASSFVTTRETQYF. The CDR3 nucleotides are TGTGCCAGCAGCTTCGTGACTACCCGGGAGACCCAGTACTTC.

The chain recombines TRBV28 with TRBJ1-4; D unresolved. V was clipped by 5 bases and J by 8 bases, with 12 bases between them. Germline-derived CDR1 and CDR2 are MDHEN and SYDVKM. The CDR3 length is 13 residues. CDR3 DNA: TGTGCCAGCAGTAACAGAGGAAGGGAAAAACTGTTTTTT. Its protein product is CASSNRGREKLFF.

The chain couples TRBV7-9 to TRBJ2-3; TRBD2 matches at 10 bases. CDR3 length equals 15 residues. Germline V gene lookup returns CDR1 SEHNR and CDR2 FQNEAQ (reference sequence). Trimming took 7 bases from V and 4 from J; bases not matched to a gene: 8. The CDR3 DNA sequence: TGTGCCAGCATTAACACCGGGACTAGCGCAGATACGCAGTATTTT. It is translated as CASINTGTSADTQYF.

The chain combines TRBV13 with TRBJ2-1; perhaps TRBD2 as D (6 bases). This CDR3 region has 12 residues. The germline gives CDR1 PRHDT, CDR2 FYEKMQ (reference sequence). V lost 3 bases and J 10 bases, leaving 10 bases between the germline ends. CDR3 sequence reads: CASSFEGREQFF. CDR3 DNA: TGTGCCAGCAGCTTCGAAGGGAGGGAGCAGTTCTTC.

The table lists this clonotype with a count of one. CDR3 loop: CASTNQASTDTQYF. DNA of the CDR3: TGTGCCAGTACCAATCAGGCTAGCACAGATACGCAGTATTTT. V is TRBV19 and J is TRBJ2-3; D unresolved. Germline V gene sequence: CDR1 LNHDA, CDR2 SQIVND (reference sequence). The CDR3 has 14 amino acids. V lost 7 bases to trimming and J lost 0 bases, with 11 bases between them.

In its sample, this clonotype was seen once. This chain links TRBV14 with TRBJ2-5; D is possibly TRBD1 or TRBD2 (5 bases each). Germline CDR1 reads SGHDN; CDR2 reads FVKESK. This CDR3 is built from 15 residues. The V end was cut by 0 bases, the J end by 5 bases, with 13 bases between. The CDR3 reads CASSQDAWGRETQYF. The CDR3 DNA reads as TGTGCCAGCAGCCAAGATGCTTGGGGACGGGAGACCCAGTACTTC.

This clonotype has just one count. The V gene is TRBV7-3, the J gene TRBJ2-2; 13 bases map to TRBD2. CDR1 SGHTA and CDR2 FQGTGA come from the germline V gene. CDR3 length: 20 amino acids. The V segment lost 2 bases and the J segment 0 bases; nucleotides outside the gene matches: 9. The chain's CDR3 is CASSLLRTSGRSANTGELFF. The CDR3 region has the DNA TGTGCCAGCAGCTTACTAAGGACTAGCGGGAGATCCGCGAACACCGGGGAGCTGTTTTTT.

The chain links TRBV19 to TRBJ1-1, with TRBD1 matching over 7 bases. CDR1 and CDR2 (germline): LNHDA, SQIVND (reference sequence). The CDR3 length is 13 residues. The ends lost 5 bases at V and 3 bases at J; junction bases unmatched: 3. The CDR3 here is CASSPGGDTEAFF. DNA for the CDR3: TGTGCCAGTAGTCCAGGGGGGGACACTGAAGCTTTCTTT.